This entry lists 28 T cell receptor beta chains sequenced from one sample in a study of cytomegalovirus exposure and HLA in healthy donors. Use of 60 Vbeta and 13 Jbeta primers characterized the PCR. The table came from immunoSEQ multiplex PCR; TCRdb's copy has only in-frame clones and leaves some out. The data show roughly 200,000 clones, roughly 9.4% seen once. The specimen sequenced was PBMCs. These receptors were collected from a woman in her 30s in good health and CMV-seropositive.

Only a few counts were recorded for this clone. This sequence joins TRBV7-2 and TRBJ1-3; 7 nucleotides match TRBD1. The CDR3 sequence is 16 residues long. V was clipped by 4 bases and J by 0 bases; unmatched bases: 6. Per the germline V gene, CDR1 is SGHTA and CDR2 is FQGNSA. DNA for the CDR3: TGTGCCAGCAGCTCGTGGGGACAGACCTCTGGAAACACCATATATTTT. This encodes CASSSWGQTSGNTIYF. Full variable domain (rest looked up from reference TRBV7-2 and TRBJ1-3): GAGVSQSPSNKVTEKGKDVELRCDPISGHTALYWYRQSLGQGLEFLIYFQGNSAPDKSGLPSDRFSAERTGGSVSTLTIQRTQQEDSAVYLCASSSWGQTSGNTIYFGEGSWLTVV.

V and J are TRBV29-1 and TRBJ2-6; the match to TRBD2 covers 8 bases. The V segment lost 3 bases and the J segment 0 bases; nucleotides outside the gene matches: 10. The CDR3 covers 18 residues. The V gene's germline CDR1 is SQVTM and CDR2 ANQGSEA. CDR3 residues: CSVEIWDGRVSGANVLTF. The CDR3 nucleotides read TGCAGCGTTGAGATCTGGGACGGGAGGGTCTCTGGGGCCAACGTCCTGACTTTC.

The CDR3 DNA reads as TGTGCCAGCAGCGACATCGACAGCATGAACACTGAAGCTTTCTTT. This codes for CASSDIDSMNTEAFF. The chain couples TRBV7-9 to TRBJ1-1; weak D call: TRBD1 (5 bases). The CDR3 length is 15 residues. The germline CDR1 and CDR2 sequences are SEHNR and FQNEAQ (reference sequence). V was cut by 5 bases and J by 0 bases, with 13 bases left in between. The full variable domain, with the rest looked up from reference TRBV7-9 and TRBJ1-1, is DTGVSQNPRHKITKRGQNVTFRCDPISEHNRLYWYRQTLGQGPEFLTYFQNEAQLEKSRLLSDRFSAERPKGSFSTLEIQRTEQGDSAMYLCASSDIDSMNTEAFFGQGTRLTVV.

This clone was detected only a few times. CDR3 loop: CASSKFQGADYGYTF. As DNA, the CDR3 is TGTGCCAGTAGTAAGTTTCAGGGGGCTGACTATGGCTACACCTTC. The chain has TRBV19 and TRBJ1-2; 8 bases map to TRBD1. Trimming removed 4 bases from V and 3 bases from J; junction bases left unmatched: 7. This CDR3 has 15 amino acids. Germline CDR1 LNHDA, CDR2 SQIVND (reference sequence).

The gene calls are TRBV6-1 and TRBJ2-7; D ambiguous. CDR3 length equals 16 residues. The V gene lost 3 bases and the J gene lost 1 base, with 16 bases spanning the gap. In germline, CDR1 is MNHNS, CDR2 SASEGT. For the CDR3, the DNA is TGTGCCAGCAGTGACCGCCGTACGTTAGTATCCTACGAGCAGTACTTC. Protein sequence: CASSDRRTLVSYEQYF.

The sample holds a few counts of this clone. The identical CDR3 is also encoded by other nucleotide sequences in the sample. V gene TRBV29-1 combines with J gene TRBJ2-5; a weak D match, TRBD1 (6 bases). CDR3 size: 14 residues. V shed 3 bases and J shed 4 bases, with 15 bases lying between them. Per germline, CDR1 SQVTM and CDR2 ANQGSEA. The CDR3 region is CSVEGRGHRETQYF. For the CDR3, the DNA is TGCAGCGTTGAGGGCAGGGGACACCGAGAGACCCAGTACTTC.

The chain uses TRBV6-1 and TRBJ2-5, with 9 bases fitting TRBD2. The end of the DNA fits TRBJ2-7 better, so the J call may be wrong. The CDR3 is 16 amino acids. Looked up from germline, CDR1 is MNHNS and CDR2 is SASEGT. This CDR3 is CASSVWVVQREDEQYF. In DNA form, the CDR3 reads TGTGCCAGCAGTGTGTGGGTTGTACAGCGGGAGGACGAGCAGTACTTC.

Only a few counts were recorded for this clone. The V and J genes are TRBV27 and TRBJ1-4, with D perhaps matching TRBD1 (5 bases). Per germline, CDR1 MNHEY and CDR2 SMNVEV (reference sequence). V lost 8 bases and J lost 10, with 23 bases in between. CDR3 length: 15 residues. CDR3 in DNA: TGTGCCAGCGGTCGAGTCGATGGGGCAAGGGGAAAACTGTTTTTT. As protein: CASGRVDGARGKLFF.

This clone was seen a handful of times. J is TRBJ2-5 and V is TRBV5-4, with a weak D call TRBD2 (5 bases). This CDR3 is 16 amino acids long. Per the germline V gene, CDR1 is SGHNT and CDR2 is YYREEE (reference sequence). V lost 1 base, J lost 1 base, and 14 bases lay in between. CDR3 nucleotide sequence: TGTGCCAGCAGCTTGATTGCCGCGGGCGGCCAAGAGACCCAGTACTTC. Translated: CASSLIAAGGQETQYF.

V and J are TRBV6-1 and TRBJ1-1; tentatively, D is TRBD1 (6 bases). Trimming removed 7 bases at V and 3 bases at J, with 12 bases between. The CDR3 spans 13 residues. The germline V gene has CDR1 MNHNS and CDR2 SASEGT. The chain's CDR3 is CASKGEGDTEAFF. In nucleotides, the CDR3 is TGTGCCAGCAAGGGGGAGGGGGACACTGAAGCTTTCTTT.

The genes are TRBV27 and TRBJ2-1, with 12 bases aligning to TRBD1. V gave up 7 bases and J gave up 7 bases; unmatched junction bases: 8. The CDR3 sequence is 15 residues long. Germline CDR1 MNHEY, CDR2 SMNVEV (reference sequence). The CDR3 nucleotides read TGTGCCAGCACCCCCGGGACAGGGGGCAAAAATGAGCAGTTCTTC. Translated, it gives CASTPGTGGKNEQFF.

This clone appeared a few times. The CDR3 loop reads CASSLGRGGDQPQHF. CDR3 nucleotides: TGTGCCAGTAGTCTCGGCAGGGGTGGGGATCAGCCCCAGCATTTT. This chain connects TRBV19 to TRBJ1-5, with TRBD1 as a possible D gene (6 bases). This CDR3 contains 15 residues. V lost 5 bases to trimming and J lost 5 bases, with 16 bases between them. Germline V gene sequence: CDR1 LNHDA, CDR2 SQIVND (reference sequence).

CDR3: CASTLGQGEETQYF. The DNA of the CDR3 is TGCGCCAGCACTTTGGGACAGGGGGAAGAGACCCAGTACTTC. The J gene is TRBJ2-5, the V gene TRBV5-1, with 11 bases aligning to TRBD1. Germline V gene sequence: CDR1 SGHRS, CDR2 YFSETQ. The CDR3 extends over 14 amino acids. The junction had 4 bases not matched to a gene; V was cut back by 6 bases and J by 3 bases.

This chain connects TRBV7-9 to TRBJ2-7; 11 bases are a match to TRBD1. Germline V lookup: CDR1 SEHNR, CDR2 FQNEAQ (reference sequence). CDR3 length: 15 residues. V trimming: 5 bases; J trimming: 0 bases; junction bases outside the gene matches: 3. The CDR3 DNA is TGTGCCAGCAGCCAGGGACAGGGGGTCTCCTACGAGCAGTACTTC. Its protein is CASSQGQGVSYEQYF.

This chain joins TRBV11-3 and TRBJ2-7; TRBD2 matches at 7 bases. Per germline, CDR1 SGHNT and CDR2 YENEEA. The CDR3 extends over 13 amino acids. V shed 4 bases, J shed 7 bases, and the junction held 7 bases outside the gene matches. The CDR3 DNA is TGTGCCAGCAGCTCCGAGCGGGATCAGGAGCAGTACTTC. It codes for CASSSERDQEQYF. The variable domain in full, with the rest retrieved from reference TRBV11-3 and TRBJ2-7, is EAGVVQSPRYKIIEKKQPVAFWCNPISGHNTLYWYLQNLGQGPELLIRYENEEAVDDSQLPKDRFSAERLKGVDSTLKIQPAELGDSAVYLCASSSERDQEQYFGPGTRLTVT.

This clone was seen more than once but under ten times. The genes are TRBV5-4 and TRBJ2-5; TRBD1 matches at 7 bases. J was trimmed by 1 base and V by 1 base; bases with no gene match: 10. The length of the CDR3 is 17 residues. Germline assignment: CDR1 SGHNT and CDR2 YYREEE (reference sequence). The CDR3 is CASSLRDPGQSQETQYF. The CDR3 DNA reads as TGTGCCAGCAGCTTGAGGGACCCGGGACAGTCCCAAGAGACCCAGTACTTC. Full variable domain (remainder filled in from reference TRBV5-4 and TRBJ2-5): ETGVTQSPTHLIKTRGQQVTLRCSSQSGHNTVSWYQQALGQGPQFIFQYYREEENGRGNFPPRFSGLQFPNYSSELNVNALELDDSALYLCASSLRDPGQSQETQYFGPGTRLLVL.

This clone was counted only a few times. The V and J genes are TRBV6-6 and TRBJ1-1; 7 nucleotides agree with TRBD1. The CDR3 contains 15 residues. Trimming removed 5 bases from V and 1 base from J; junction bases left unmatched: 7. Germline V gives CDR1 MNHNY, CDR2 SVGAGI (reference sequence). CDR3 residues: CASSPHGTENTEAFF. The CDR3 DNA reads TGTGCCAGCAGTCCTCACGGGACAGAGAACACTGAAGCTTTCTTT.

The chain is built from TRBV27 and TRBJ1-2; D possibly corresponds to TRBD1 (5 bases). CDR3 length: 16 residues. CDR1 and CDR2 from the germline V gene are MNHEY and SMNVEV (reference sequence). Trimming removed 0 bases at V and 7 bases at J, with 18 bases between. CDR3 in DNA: TGTGCCAGCAGTTTATCGATTTTGAGGCAGGGATCTGGCTACACCTTC. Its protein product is CASSLSILRQGSGYTF.

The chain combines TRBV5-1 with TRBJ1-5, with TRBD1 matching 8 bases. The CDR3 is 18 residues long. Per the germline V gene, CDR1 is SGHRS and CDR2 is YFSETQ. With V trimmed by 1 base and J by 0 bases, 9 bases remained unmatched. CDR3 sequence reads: CASSLRPATGDSNQPQHF. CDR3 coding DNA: TGCGCCAGCAGCTTGAGGCCTGCGACAGGGGATAGCAATCAGCCCCAGCATTTT.

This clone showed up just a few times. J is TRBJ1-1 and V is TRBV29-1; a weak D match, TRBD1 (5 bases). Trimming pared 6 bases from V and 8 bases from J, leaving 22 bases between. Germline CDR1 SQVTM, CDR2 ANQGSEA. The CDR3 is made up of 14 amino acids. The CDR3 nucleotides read TGCAGCGTCGCGGCAGGGTTACATAAGGGAGAAGCTTTCTTT. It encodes CSVAAGLHKGEAFF. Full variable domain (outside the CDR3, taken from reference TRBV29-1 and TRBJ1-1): SAVISQKPSRDICQRGTSLTIQCQVDSQVTMMFWYRQQPGQSLTLIATANQGSEATYESGFVIDKFPISRPNLTFSTLTVSNMSPEDSSIYLCSVAAGLHKGEAFFGQGTRLTVV.

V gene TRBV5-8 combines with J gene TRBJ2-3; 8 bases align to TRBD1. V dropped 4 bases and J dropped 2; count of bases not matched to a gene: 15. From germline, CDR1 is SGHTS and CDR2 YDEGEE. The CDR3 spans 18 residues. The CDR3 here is CASSGDPRQGLATDTQYF. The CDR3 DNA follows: TGTGCCAGCAGCGGAGACCCTCGACAGGGGCTTGCCACAGATACGCAGTATTTT.

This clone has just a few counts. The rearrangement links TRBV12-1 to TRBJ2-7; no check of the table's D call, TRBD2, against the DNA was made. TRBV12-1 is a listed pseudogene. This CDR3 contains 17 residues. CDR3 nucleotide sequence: TGTGCCAGCAGCTTTGTGCGCCAACTAGCGGCCCTGTGCGAGCAGTACTTC. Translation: CASSFVRQLAALCEQYF.

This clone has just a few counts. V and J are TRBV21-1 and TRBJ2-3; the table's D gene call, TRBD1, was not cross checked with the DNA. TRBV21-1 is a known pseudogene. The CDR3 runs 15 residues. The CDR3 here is CASSGRPTQADTQYF. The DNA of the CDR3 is TGTGCCAGCAGCGGCAGACCCACCCAGGCAGATACGCAGTATTTT.

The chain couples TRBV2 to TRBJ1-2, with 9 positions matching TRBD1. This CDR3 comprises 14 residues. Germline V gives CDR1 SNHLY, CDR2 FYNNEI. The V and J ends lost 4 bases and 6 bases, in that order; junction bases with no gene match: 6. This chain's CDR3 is CASSGGQGWDGYTF. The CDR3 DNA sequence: TGTGCCAGCAGTGGGGGACAGGGTTGGGATGGCTACACCTTC.

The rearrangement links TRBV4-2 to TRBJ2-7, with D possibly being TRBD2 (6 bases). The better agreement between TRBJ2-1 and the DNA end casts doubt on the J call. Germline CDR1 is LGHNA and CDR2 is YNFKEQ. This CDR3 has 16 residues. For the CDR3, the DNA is TGTGCCAGCAGCCAAGACGTCGGGAGCTCCTACAATGAGCAGTTCTTC. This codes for CASSQDVGSSYNEQFF.

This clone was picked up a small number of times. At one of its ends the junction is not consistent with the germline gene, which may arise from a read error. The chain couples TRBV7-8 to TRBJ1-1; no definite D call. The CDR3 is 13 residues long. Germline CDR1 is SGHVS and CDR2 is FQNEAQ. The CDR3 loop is CASNLPGYTEAFF. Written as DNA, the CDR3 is TGTGCCAGCAACTTACCAGGTTACACTGAAGCTTTCTTT.

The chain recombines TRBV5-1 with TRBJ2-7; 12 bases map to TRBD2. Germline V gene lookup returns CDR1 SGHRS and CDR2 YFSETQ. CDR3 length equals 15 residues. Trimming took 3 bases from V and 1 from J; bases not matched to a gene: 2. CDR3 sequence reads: CASSWTSGVSYEQYF. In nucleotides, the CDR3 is TGCGCCAGCAGCTGGACTAGCGGGGTGTCCTACGAGCAGTACTTC.

The CDR3 coding sequence is TGTGCCAGCAGCTTGGAGGCAGGAGAGACCCAGTACTTC. Its protein product is CASSLEAGETQYF. The rearrangement joins TRBV5-6 to TRBJ2-5; D gene unclear. Germline CDR1 reads SGHDT; CDR2 reads YYEEEE. Trimming shortened V by 0 bases and J by 4 bases, and 7 bases separated the two germline ends. The CDR3 runs 13 residues. Variable domain in full (rest from reference TRBV5-6 and TRBJ2-5): DAGVTQSPTHLIKTRGQQVTLRCSPKSGHDTVSWYQQALGQGPQFIFQYYEEEERQRGNFPDRFSGHQFPNYSSELNVNALLLGDSALYLCASSLEAGETQYFGPGTRLLVL.